These 20 T cell receptor beta chains were all obtained from the same sample, sequenced in a study of blood T cell repertoires in COVID-19. The protocol was immunoSEQ multiplex PCR, while the TCRdb copy is restricted to in-frame clones and leaves out a portion. The data show under 110,000 clones, 76% seen once. Sequences were obtained from peripheral blood. All receptors come from a man older than 75 with COVID-19, enrolled during active disease.

The V gene is TRBV18, the J gene TRBJ1-5, with TRBD1 matching 9 bases. The CDR3 contains 15 residues. Germline V gene lookup returns CDR1 KGHSH and CDR2 LQKENI. V was pared by 4 bases and J by 10 bases, with 11 bases of the junction left unmatched. This CDR3 reads CASSLQVGQGSPQHF. CDR3 coding DNA: TGTGCCAGCTCACTACAAGTAGGACAGGGGAGTCCCCAGCATTTT. The full variable domain, in which reference TRBV18 and TRBJ1-5 provide the parts outside the CDR3, is NAGVMQNPRHLVRRRGQEARLRCSPMKGHSHVYWYRQLPEEGLKFMVYLQKENIIDESGMPKERFSAEFPKEGPSILRIQQVVRGDSAAYFCASSLQVGQGSPQHFGDGTRLSIL.

The chain links TRBV7-2 to TRBJ2-7, with 7 bases lining up with TRBD2. This CDR3 region has 15 residues. The V gene's germline CDR1 is SGHTA and CDR2 FQGNSA. J was trimmed by 5 bases and V by 2 bases; bases with no gene match: 9. CDR3 loop: CASSLTGGLTDEQYF. CDR3 nucleotide sequence: TGTGCCAGCAGCTTAACGGGAGGACTGACAGACGAGCAGTACTTC.

The V and J genes are TRBV18 and TRBJ1-4; no definite D call. V was clipped by 5 bases and J by 0 bases, with 10 bases between them. The germline V gene has CDR1 KGHSH and CDR2 LQKENI. This CDR3 has 15 residues. DNA of the CDR3: TGTGCCAGCTCATTAACAGTTGCAACTAATGAAAAACTGTTTTTT. This translates into CASSLTVATNEKLFF.

The V call is TRBV2, the J call TRBJ2-1, with D perhaps TRBD2 (5 bases). The CDR3 has 14 residues. CDR1 is SNHLY and CDR2 is FYNNEI in the germline V gene. V was shortened by 8 bases and J by 2 bases, with 13 bases between the two germline ends. CDR3 in amino acids: CASRTAGAYNEQFF. CDR3 coding DNA: TGTGCCAGCCGTACGGCGGGTGCCTACAATGAGCAGTTCTTC. The full variable domain, completed using reference TRBV2 and TRBJ2-1, is EPEVTQTPSHQVTQMGQEVILRCVPISNHLYFYWYRQILGQKVEFLVSFYNNEISEKSEIFDDQFSVERPDGSNFTLKIRSTKLEDSAMYFCASRTAGAYNEQFFGPGTRLTVL.

This chain connects TRBV28 to TRBJ2-3; 11 bases match TRBD1. With V trimmed by 6 bases and J by 15 bases, 5 bases remained unmatched. The CDR3 consists of 11 residues. The germline V gene encodes CDR1 MDHEN and CDR2 SYDVKM. The CDR3 loop reads CASRTDRGRYF. The CDR3, as DNA: TGTGCCAGCAGAACGGACAGGGGGCGATATTTT.

The rearrangement uses TRBV9 and TRBJ1-3; the match to TRBD1 covers 8 bases. CDR1 and CDR2 from the germline V gene are SGDLS and YYNGEE. The CDR3 is 17 amino acids. Unmatched junction bases numbered 7, after V lost 2 bases and J lost 0 bases. The CDR3 coding sequence is TGTGCCAGCAGCGTGTCGACAGGGGCCTACTCTGGAAACACCATATATTTT. Translated, it gives CASSVSTGAYSGNTIYF.

V is TRBV4-3 and J is TRBJ1-1; D is ambiguous. There are 14 residues in the CDR3. The germline gives CDR1 LGHNA, CDR2 YSLEER. Trimming shortened V by 3 bases and J by 0 bases, and 8 bases separated the two germline ends. The CDR3 sequence is CASSHRHLNTEAFF. CDR3 coding DNA: TGCGCCAGCAGCCATAGACACTTGAACACTGAAGCTTTCTTT.

The V and J genes are TRBV5-4 and TRBJ1-2; D gene unclear. Trimming shortened V by 2 bases and J by 0 bases, and 5 bases separated the two germline ends. Germline CDR1 is SGHNT and CDR2 is YYREEE (reference sequence). This CDR3 region has 13 residues. CDR3 DNA: TGTGCCAGCAGCTTTTCTCCTAACTATGGCTACACCTTC. It is translated as CASSFSPNYGYTF.

V gene TRBV12-3 or TRBV12-4 combines with J gene TRBJ1-2; TRBD1 agrees at 10 bases. The V gene end was trimmed by 5 bases and the J gene end by 6 bases; junction bases not matched to a gene: 3. The CDR3 length is 13 residues. The CDR3 DNA reads TGTGCCAGCAGTCTCGGACAGGGGGATGGCTACACCTTC. Translating gives CASSLGQGDGYTF.

This clone was seen a single time. This chain connects TRBV6-5 to TRBJ1-2; 10 bases fit TRBD1. Per the germline V gene, CDR1 is MNHEY and CDR2 is SVGAGI. V was clipped by 6 bases and J by 7 bases; unmatched bases: 11. This CDR3 comprises 15 residues. The CDR3 spells CASSAGQGFGRGYTF. In DNA, the CDR3 is TGTGCCAGCAGCGCGGGACAGGGGTTCGGTCGTGGCTACACCTTC.

V and J are TRBV21-1 and TRBJ2-1; the table calls TRBD2, which could not be checked here. TRBV21-1 is classified as a pseudogene. The CDR3 extends over 17 amino acids. The CDR3: CASSKGMMRLSYNEQFF. The DNA for the CDR3 is TGTGCCAGCAGCAAAGGTATGATGCGACTTTCCTACAATGAGCAGTTCTTC.

The rearrangement joins TRBV7-9 to TRBJ2-7, with a possible D match to TRBD1 (6 bases). CDR1 SEHNR and CDR2 FQNEAQ come from the germline V gene (reference sequence). Trimming removed 4 bases at V and 2 bases at J, with 15 bases between. CDR3 length: 15 residues. The CDR3 loop is CASSSVGAEAYEQYF. The CDR3 nucleotides read TGTGCCAGCAGCTCGGTGGGGGCGGAGGCCTACGAGCAGTACTTC.

The V gene is TRBV5-4, the J gene TRBJ2-7; TRBD2 agrees at 12 bases. The CDR3 is made up of 15 amino acids. Germline assignment: CDR1 SGHNT and CDR2 YYREEE (reference sequence). Trimming cost V 0 bases and J 2 bases; bases outside gene matches: 0. As DNA, the CDR3 is TGTGCCAGCAGCTTGGGACTAGCGGGAGCCTACGAGCAGTACTTC. It specifies CASSLGLAGAYEQYF.

The gene calls are TRBV5-1 and TRBJ1-1; D perhaps matches TRBD1 (6 bases). This CDR3 region has 14 residues. Germline V lookup: CDR1 SGHRS, CDR2 YFSETQ. V was cut by 0 bases and J by 6 bases, with 12 bases left in between. The CDR3 DNA sequence: TGCGCCAGCAGCTTGGCAGGGGATTTGTCTGAAGCTTTCTTT. This gives the protein CASSLAGDLSEAFF. The full variable domain, in which reference TRBV5-1 and TRBJ1-1 provide the parts outside the CDR3, is KAGVTQTPRYLIKTRGQQVTLSCSPISGHRSVSWYQQTPGQGLQFLFEYFSETQRNKGNFPGRFSGRQFSNSRSEMNVSTLELGDSALYLCASSLAGDLSEAFFGQGTRLTVV.

This clone was seen a few times. The chain combines TRBV27 with TRBJ2-1; D perhaps matches TRBD1 (6 bases). With 3 bases removed from V and 2 bases from J, the gap between germline ends came to 8 bases. There are 14 residues in the CDR3. The germline CDR1 and CDR2 sequences are MNHEY and SMNVEV (reference sequence). The CDR3 spells CASSLRQAYNEQFF. The CDR3 DNA follows: TGTGCCAGCAGTTTGAGACAGGCCTACAATGAGCAGTTCTTC.

The CDR3 spells CASSWDRETYEQYF. The CDR3 DNA is TGTGCCAGCAGTTGGGACAGGGAGACCTACGAGCAGTACTTC. This rearrangement joins TRBV27 to TRBJ2-7; TRBD1 aligns across 9 bases. V lost 4 bases and J lost 2; bases outside the gene matches: 3. This CDR3 has 14 amino acids. Germline values: CDR1 MNHEY, CDR2 SMNVEV (reference sequence).

The V call is TRBV28, the J call TRBJ1-1; the D gene is possibly TRBD1 (5 bases). The germline V gene encodes CDR1 MDHEN and CDR2 SYDVKM. The CDR3 consists of 16 residues. Trimming removed 4 bases from V and 0 bases from J, with 15 bases in between. CDR3 nucleotide sequence: TGTGCCAGCAGTTCCCCTCAGGGCAGCCTGAACACTGAAGCTTTCTTT. This encodes CASSSPQGSLNTEAFF.

The DNA of the CDR3 is TGTGCCATCAGTGAGTCGAGCTTCGGGGAAGCGCAGCCCCAGCATTTT. Encoded protein: CAISESSFGEAQPQHF. V gene TRBV10-3 combines with J gene TRBJ1-5; D is undetermined. Trimming took 0 bases from V and 7 from J, leaving 16 bases between them. Looked up from germline, CDR1 is ENHRY and CDR2 is SYGVKD. The CDR3 is 16 residues long.

The chain links TRBV19 to TRBJ2-1; TRBD1 matches at 11 bases. This CDR3 region has 14 residues. Germline V lookup: CDR1 LNHDA, CDR2 SQIVND (reference sequence). V dropped 7 bases and J dropped 10; count of bases not matched to a gene: 9. CDR3 amino acids: CASNMGQGGGEQFF. The CDR3 DNA sequence: TGTGCCAGTAACATGGGACAGGGGGGAGGGGAGCAGTTCTTC.

This clone showed up just once. The CDR3 DNA is TGTGCCACCAGCAGGGGGACTAGCGTGAACATTCAGTACTTC. Translated: CATSRGTSVNIQYF. The V and J genes are TRBV15 and TRBJ2-4; 10 nucleotides agree with TRBD2. After removal of 3 bases from V and 7 bases from J, the junction contained 3 bases not matched to a gene. Per the germline V gene, CDR1 is LNHNV and CDR2 is YYDKDF (reference sequence). This CDR3 has 14 amino acids.